This T cell receptor beta chain comes out of a study of spatial heterogeneity in lung cancer. General study findings and limits: Compared with follow-up, resection was when ubiquitous expanded tumor TCRs appeared in blood more.

Germline trimming cut 4 bases from V and 4 bases from J; bases unmatched to any gene: 10. The CDR3 loop spans 16 amino acids. Germline CDR1 reads SGHNT; CDR2 reads YYREEE (reference sequence). The time point here: sample taken at primary tumor resection. Sequencing was performed on whole RNA extracted from tumor and nontumor lung tissue, or from frozen PBMC, and the material was left unsorted. Unique molecular identifiers, one per molecule, were present on every TCR cDNA molecule. MiXCR, applied by TCRdb to the 5' RACE reads, yields one record per CDR3 protein. This sample has roughly 80,000 distinct CDR3 sequences, with over 9.5% found just once. This clonotype was observed a few times. The antigen is undetermined.

V usage is TRBV5-4 and J usage is TRBJ2-2; 7 bases fit TRBD2. Sequenced material: PBMCs, taken at surgery. The TCR comes from a male donor with early-stage non-small cell lung cancer. Here the CDR3 reads CASSASSGLGTGELFF. CDR3 sequence (DNA): TGTGCCAGCAGCGCCTCTAGCGGACTGGGCACCGGGGAGCTGTTTTTT.